This TCR beta chain comes out of a study of T-cell memory formation after mild COVID-19 (dated by TCRdb to the early 2020s). Some background on the complete study: TCR sequence clusters from the two donors were largely donor specific. In two donors, T-cell clones that expanded and contracted after mild COVID-19 were tracked by sequencing TCRalpha and TCRbeta repertoires over time. The cohort was made up of two young adult volunteers, one female and one male, who were previously healthy. The investigation overall reported the following: Contracting CD4+ clones were found mainly in CM and EM memory subsets, while CD8+ clones were enriched in EMRA. Clones that contracted from day 15 to 85 showed balanced CD4/CD8 phenotypes, whereas a second wave of clones that expanded from day 15 to 37 leaned towards CD4+. The detection of some responding clones in pre-infection memory suggests that pre-existing cross-reactive memory T cells joined the SARS-CoV-2 response. Only a couple of mild cases were covered by the study, and larger cohorts that include severe cases with pre-infection samples were considered necessary. Whether the second-wave clones peaking on day 37 were SARS-CoV-2 specific was not confirmed.

Ficoll-Paque density gradient centrifugation was used to isolate PBMCs. As for this clonotype: This clone's antigen is unknown. Base qualities were left out, and no much larger clone turns up one base away.

Instrument used: Illumina NovaSeq 6000. Using 5'RACE with constant-segment primers, TCRalpha and TCRbeta cDNA libraries were constructed, with sample barcodes and unique molecular identifiers added in the process. Trizol reagent was used to extract RNA from every sample. Library amplification was performed in two PCR steps, and a second sample barcode and Illumina TruSeq adapters were introduced in the second step. The libraries were sequenced on an Illumina NovaSeq using 2 x 150 bp paired-end reads. Turning to the authors' computational methods: With migec v1.2.7, reads were demultiplexed and then collapsed into UMI-guided consensus sequences. With mixcr v2.1.11, UMI consensuses were aligned to TRA and TRB V and J templates and assembled into clonotypes. A clonotype was counted as expanded or contracted only if both edgeR and NoisET called the change significant, with noise models trained on biological replicates. edgeR calls used a false discovery rate-adjusted p below 0.01 and a log2 fold-change threshold of 1. As an exploratory analysis of dynamics, max-normalized trajectories of the 1000 most abundant clonotypes were examined by PCA with hierarchical clustering. Separately sequenced CD4+ and CD8+ repertoires were used to assign the CD4 or CD8 phenotype of responding clones. Starting from the raw public reads, TCRdb applied fastp trimming at Q25, assembled clones with MiXCR and retained in-frame beta chains. Identical CDR3 protein sequences are pooled into one entry, listed with their most common genes and DNA. The V and J calls and clone size come from TCRdb's table, not from the authors' own analysis. The sample yields fewer than 450,000 distinct CDR3 sequences; 20% to 25% were counted once. The ten biggest clones cover approximately 12% of the sample.

Sequencing was performed on PBMCs or a T cell subset sorted from them (not recorded which). This receptor was taken from an adult woman who had mild COVID-19 (a few samples of this study predate the infection). The sample titles of this study are shuffled in the database, so cell type and time point are left out; the donor was told from shared clones.

The DNA sequence follows: TGTGCCAGCAGCTTATTAACGGGAAGGGAGACCCAGTACTTC. Protein translation: CASSLLTGRETQYF. This receptor chain uses TRBV7-9 and TRBJ2-5; the D gene is perhaps TRBD2, on 5 matching bases. The germline V gene (reference sequence) supplies CDR1 SEHNR and CDR2 FQNEAQ. V was cut back by 2 bases and J by 5 bases, leaving a gap of 12 bases between them. The cysteine opens and the phenylalanine closes a CDR3 of 14 amino acids. Only CDR3 DNA remains: 42 bases, in frame from the first base. Reference TRBV7-9 and TRBJ2-5 proteins supply the regions before and after the CDR3; the full variable domain is: DTGVSQNPRHKITKRGQNVTFRCDPISEHNRLYWYRQTLGQGPEFLTYFQNEAQLEKSRLLSDRFSAERPKGSFSTLEIQRTEQGDSAMYLCASSLLTGRETQYFGPGTRLLVL.